The 5 T cell receptor beta chains given below trace back to one sample, sequenced in a study of blood T cell repertoires in COVID-19. Assay used: immunoSEQ multiplex PCR; TCRdb lists only in-frame clones, some missing. The table includes about 250,000 clones, approximately 85% detected once. Source material: PBMCs or T cells enriched from blood (not recorded which). These receptors came from a woman aged 45-59 years with acute COVID-19.

The V gene is TRBV30, the J gene TRBJ1-3; 7 bases match TRBD1. The CDR3 runs 16 residues. J gave up 0 bases and V 4 bases, and 9 bases lay outside the gene matches. The germline gives CDR1 GTSNPN, CDR2 SVGIG (reference sequence). This chain's CDR3 is CAWNLGQSSSGNTIYF. The CDR3 nucleotides are TGTGCCTGGAACCTGGGACAGAGCTCCTCTGGAAACACCATATATTTT.

V and J are TRBV29-1 and TRBJ2-5; TRBD1 matches 12 bases. The CDR3 loop spans 16 amino acids. CDR1 is SQVTM and CDR2 is ANQGSEA in the germline V gene. V lost 7 bases to trimming and J lost 4 bases; unmatched junction nucleotides: 13. The CDR3 DNA is TGCAGCGGCAGGAGCCGGGGACAGGGGGCGGGAGAGACCCAGTACTTC. This encodes CSGRSRGQGAGETQYF.

This rearrangement joins TRBV5-4 to TRBJ2-2; 8 bases map to TRBD2. This CDR3 comprises 16 residues. CDR1 is SGHNT, CDR2 YYREEE, per germline (reference sequence). Losses at the gene ends were 2 bases for V and 1 base for J; bases not matched to a gene: 4. DNA of the CDR3: TGTGCCAGCAGCTTAGGAGCGGGAGTGAACACCGGGGAGCTGTTTTTT. As protein: CASSLGAGVNTGELFF.

This clone was recorded once. The chain is built from TRBV5-1 and TRBJ1-1; D is perhaps TRBD1 (6 bases). V dropped 6 bases and J dropped 1 base, with 16 bases sitting between them. This CDR3 has 15 amino acids. CDR1 is SGHRS, CDR2 YFSETQ, per germline. CDR3 sequence (DNA): TGCGCCAGCAACACGGGGGGCGGTCCGAACACTGAAGCTTTCTTT. Protein sequence: CASNTGGGPNTEAFF.

The rearrangement joins TRBV6-6 to TRBJ1-3, with 7 bases that match TRBD1. Trimming removed 0 bases from V and 5 bases from J; junction bases left unmatched: 1. The CDR3 loop spans 14 amino acids. CDR1 is MNHNY, CDR2 SVGAGI, per germline (reference sequence). The CDR3 sequence is CASSYSQGRNTIYF. The CDR3 bases are TGTGCCAGCAGTTACTCACAGGGGAGAAACACCATATATTTT.